These 3 T cell receptor beta chains share one sample of origin, sequenced in a study of T-cell memory formation after mild COVID-19. One entry per CDR3 protein, called by TCRdb with MiXCR from the 5' RACE reads. The data contain 200,000 or so distinct CDR3 sequences, about 18% of them singletons. The sequenced sample was PBMCs or a T cell subset sorted from them (not recorded which). The receptor source for this set is an adult woman who had mild COVID-19 (a few samples of this study predate the infection). Cell type and time point are not known.

This clonotype was picked up a small number of times. The V call is TRBV5-1, the J call TRBJ2-5, with D tentatively TRBD2 (5 bases). The CDR3 runs to 15 residues. Trimming took 3 bases from V and 4 from J, leaving 16 bases between them. Germline CDR1 is SGHRS and CDR2 is YFSETQ. CDR3 residues: CASSSRGIGGETQYF. The DNA for the CDR3 is TGCGCCAGCAGCTCTCGAGGTATCGGAGGAGAGACCCAGTACTTC.

This clonotype was seen a few times. V is TRBV5-5 and J is TRBJ1-1; perhaps TRBD1 as D (6 bases). Between the trimmed V and J ends, which lost 4 bases and 11 bases, there was a span of 18 bases. The CDR3 consists of 13 residues. Germline loops: CDR1 SGHKS, CDR2 YYEKEE (reference sequence). This CDR3 reads CASSPQGRSWAFF. The CDR3 region has the DNA TGTGCCAGCAGCCCGCAGGGGAGATCGTGGGCTTTCTTT. The full variable domain, completed using reference TRBV5-5 and TRBJ1-1, is DAGVTQSPTHLIKTRGQQVTLRCSPISGHKSVSWYQQVLGQGPQFIFQYYEKEERGRGNFPDRFSARQFPNYSSELNVNALLLGDSALYLCASSPQGRSWAFFGQGTRLTVV.

This clonotype was picked up a small number of times. V and J are TRBV5-5 and TRBJ1-1, with a weak D call TRBD1 (6 bases). CDR3 length equals 13 residues. The germline CDR1 and CDR2 sequences are SGHKS and YYEKEE (reference sequence). Trimming stripped 3 bases from V and 4 bases from J, with 10 bases between. CDR3 amino acids: CASSWGGATEAFF. The DNA for the CDR3 is TGTGCCAGCAGCTGGGGGGGGGCCACTGAAGCTTTCTTT.